The rows below give T cell receptor beta chains drawn from one sample of a study of cytomegalovirus exposure and HLA in healthy donors. Repertoires were generated with immunoSEQ multiplex PCR, while TCRdb's copy carries only in-frame clones and drops some. The sample records just over 150,000 clones, approximately 84% being singletons. Sequencing was carried out using PBMCs. Receptors originate from a male donor in good health and CMV-seropositive. CDR3s include the opening cysteine and the closing phenylalanine or tryptophan. The D gene is left open where the match is weak. The listing skips clone size in some rows; elsewhere it reads once, few, many or a size class.

D | J | V | size | DNA | CDR3
- | TRBJ1-2 | TRBV7-9 | - | TGTTCCAGCAGTCCGACAAGTGGCTACACCTTC | CSSSPTSGYTF
TRBD2 | TRBJ2-5 | TRBV11-3 | - | TGTGCCAGCAGACAAGGACTAGCGGGGACCCAAGAGACCCAGTACTTC | CASRQGLAGTQETQYF
TRBD2 | TRBJ2-7 | TRBV18 | - | TGTGCCAGCTCCGGAGGTAGCGGGTTCTCCTACGAGCAGTACTTC | CASSGGSGFSYEQYF
TRBD1 | TRBJ2-7 | TRBV10-3 | few | TGTGCCATCAGTGGGCAGGGGGCCTACGAGCAGTACTTC | CAISGQGAYEQYF
- | TRBJ1-1 | TRBV5-6 | - | TGTGCCAGCAGCTTGGCTACGAACACTGAAGCTTTCTTT | CASSLATNTEAFF
TRBD1 | TRBJ1-5 | TRBV30 | - | TGTGCCTGGAGTGTGGGGACAGGGAGTCAGCCCCAGCATTTT | CAWSVGTGSQPQHF
TRBD1 | TRBJ1-2 | TRBV18 | few | TGTGCCAGCTCACCGGTTCCCGACAGGGGACATGGCTACACCTTC | CASSPVPDRGHGYTF
TRBD2 | TRBJ2-1 | TRBV19 | - | TGTGCCAGTAGTCTAAGGACTAGCGGGAGCTACAATGAGCAGTTCTTC | CASSLRTSGSYNEQFF
- | TRBJ2-5 | TRBV28 | - | TGTGCCAGCAGTTTAACAGCGGTCGGTAGGGAGACCCAGTACTTC | CASSLTAVGRETQYF
TRBD2 | TRBJ2-1 | TRBV6-5 | - | TGTGCCAGCAGTTACGGGCTAGCGGGAAACAATGAGCAGTTCTTC | CASSYGLAGNNEQFF
- | TRBJ1-2 | TRBV11-2 | - | TGTGCCAGCAGCTTAACCAACAGTAACTATGGCTACACCTTC | CASSLTNSNYGYTF
TRBD2 | TRBJ2-3 | TRBV28 | few | TGTGCCAGCAGAAACTCCCCAGGGACTAGCGGGACCGGCCTTCCAGATACGCAGTATTTT | CASRNSPGTSGTGLPDTQYF
- | TRBJ2-7 | TRBV6-5 | - | TGTGCCAGCAGAAAAGGGTGGGACAAGACCTACGAGCAGTACTTC | CASRKGWDKTYEQYF
- | TRBJ1-5 | TRBV27 | - | TGTGCCAGCAGGGAACAGGCCCCCGGTCAGCCCCAGCATTTT | CASREQAPGQPQHF
TRBD1 | TRBJ2-3 | TRBV5-1 | - | TGCGCCAGCAGCTTGGGACAGGGGGCCCCTACAGATACGCAGTATTTT | CASSLGQGAPTDTQYF
TRBD1 | TRBJ1-5 | TRBV27 | - | TGTGCCATCAGCTTGGCTAGGGGGCCCCGGTTTCGGCATTTT | CAISLARGPRFRHF
- | TRBJ1-6 | TRBV27 | - | TGTGCCAGCAGTTTCACAGGGAACTCACCCCTCCACTTT | CASSFTGNSPLHF
- | TRBJ1-1 | TRBV7-8 | - | TGTGCCAGCAGCTTAGGAGGAGGGGATAACACTGAAGCTTTCTTT | CASSLGGGDNTEAFF
TRBD1 | TRBJ1-5 | TRBV11-2 | - | TGTGCCAGCAGCACCGGGACAGGGCTAGAGCCCCAGCATTTT | CASSTGTGLEPQHF
- | TRBJ2-3 | TRBV30 | - | TGTGCCTGGAGCCCACTGGATACGCAGTATTTT | CAWSPLDTQYF
- | TRBJ1-4 | TRBV29-1 | - | TGCAGCGTTGAAAGGCAGGGAGGCGTAAAACTGTTTTTT | CSVERQGGVKLFF
TRBD2 | TRBJ2-1 | TRBV9 | - | TGTGCCAGCAGCGTAGCGGTAGCGGGAGTTCTAGGCAATGAGCAGTTCTTC | CASSVAVAGVLGNEQFF
- | TRBJ1-1 | TRBV5-1 | - | TGCGCCAGCAGCTTGGCCGAGTTTACTTTCTTT | CASSLAEFTFF
- | TRBJ1-6 | TRBV5-6 | - | TGTGCCAGCAGCTTGGGGCAGGCATATAATTCACCCCTCCACTTT | CASSLGQAYNSPLHF
TRBD1 | TRBJ1-1 | TRBV7-9 | - | TGTTCCAGCAGCCAGCCGGGACAGGGCGCTGAAGCTTTCTTT | CSSSQPGQGAEAFF
TRBD2 | TRBJ2-7 | TRBV12-5 | - | TGTGCTAGTGGCTCCATTTTCCCGACTAGCGGGAACAGCGAGCAGTACTTC | CASGSIFPTSGNSEQYF
TRBD1 | TRBJ1-4 | TRBV19 | - | TGTGCCAGTAATCGCGGACAGGAGAGTGAAAAACTGTTTTTT | CASNRGQESEKLFF
- | TRBJ1-1 | TRBV2 | few | TGTGCCAGCAGCGTACATCCCCCCCCGAACACTGAAGCTTTCTTT | CASSVHPPPNTEAFF
- | TRBJ1-1 | TRBV7-2 | - | TGTGCCAGCAGCTCTCAGGCCCGAACTGAAGCTTTCTTT | CASSSQARTEAFF
- | TRBJ2-5 | TRBV30 | - | TGTGCCTGGGGAACAGGGATCCAAGAGACCCAGTACTTC | CAWGTGIQETQYF
- | TRBJ2-1 | TRBV2 | few | TGTGCCAGCAGTGAAGCTCTAGAAGGGGATGAGCAGTTCTTC | CASSEALEGDEQFF
- | TRBJ2-3 | TRBV29-1 | once | TGCAGCGTTGGTAGAGTTGCAGATACGCAGTATTTT | CSVGRVADTQYF
- | TRBJ2-3 | TRBV27 | - | TGTGCCAGCAGCCGGAGTGTAACAGATACGCAGTATTTT | CASSRSVTDTQYF
- | TRBJ2-6 | TRBV7-7 | - | TGTGCTAGCAGCCCAGGACAACTCTCTGGGGCCAACGTCCTGACTTTC | CASSPGQLSGANVLTF
- | TRBJ1-1 | TRBV21-1 | - | - | CAPDTQTTSPRYVCFF
- | TRBJ1-1 | TRBV27 | once | TGTGCCAGCAACGGGGGGACTGAAGCTTTCTTT | CASNGGTEAFF
- | TRBJ2-1 | TRBV6-5 | - | TGTGCCAGCAGTTACGCAGTAGCGGACAATGAGCAGTTCTTC | CASSYAVADNEQFF
- | TRBJ1-1 | TRBV7-9 | few | TGTGCCAGCAGCTCGTCACAGGGTCGGGAAGCTTTCTTT | CASSSSQGREAFF
- | TRBJ2-7 | TRBV30 | - | TGTGCCTGGAGTGTACCCGGGACTGTATACGAGCAGTACTTC | CAWSVPGTVYEQYF
TRBD2 | TRBJ2-3 | TRBV10-3 | - | TGTGCCATCAGTGAGGGGACTACGGCTAGCACAGATACGCAGTATTTT | CAISEGTTASTDTQYF
- | TRBJ2-1 | TRBV5-6 | few | TGTGCCAGCAGCTTGCGGCTAGCGAACCACAATGAGCAGTTCTTC | CASSLRLANHNEQFF
TRBD1 | TRBJ2-7 | TRBV23-1 | - | TGCGCCAGCACTGCCCTACAGGGGGACGAGCAGTACTTC | CASTALQGDEQYF
- | TRBJ1-1 | TRBV6-5 | - | TGTGCCAGCAACCCGCGAGCGGGAATGAACACTGAAGCTTTCTTT | CASNPRAGMNTEAFF
- | TRBJ2-7 | TRBV7-2 | - | TGTGCCAGCAGCTTAGCCCAGCGGTTCTCCTACGAGCAGTACTTC | CASSLAQRFSYEQYF
TRBD1 | TRBJ2-1 | TRBV6-5 | - | TGTGCCAGCAGAGAGGACAGGGTAATTAATGAGCAGTTCTTC | CASREDRVINEQFF
- | TRBJ1-2 | TRBV30 | - | TGTGCCTGGAGTGTTACTAGACGGGGAAACTATGGCTACACCTTC | CAWSVTRRGNYGYTF
- | TRBJ1-5 | TRBV2 | - | TGTGCCAGCAGTGACAGGGATAGCAATCAGCCCCAGCATTTT | CASSDRDSNQPQHF
- | TRBJ2-7 | TRBV9 | - | TGTGCCAGCAGCGTAGCTCTCGGCTACGAGCAGTACTTC | CASSVALGYEQYF
TRBD2 | TRBJ2-7 | TRBV2 | - | TGTGCCAGCAGTACACCCACTACCGGGACTAGCGGGAGTAGGCCCTACGAGCAGTACTTC | CASSTPTTGTSGSRPYEQYF
- | TRBJ2-7 | TRBV7-2 | - | TGTGCCAGCAGCTTAGGAGGGCGCTACGAGCAGTACTTC | CASSLGGRYEQYF